This T cell receptor beta chain was found in a study of blood T cell repertoires in COVID-19. Study-level information: The United States, Italy and Spain supplied acute and convalescent COVID-19 samples. The cDNA or gDNA used as material had been derived from T cells, B-cell-depleted T cells, or PBMCs.

In the authors' methods: Estimation of nucleated cell counts relied on the amplification of reference gene primers. TCRdb's copy holds only in-frame clones and misses some; the assay was immunoSEQ multiplex PCR. For V, J and clone size, that table is used; D and trimming come from the DNA. The data contain 350,000 or so clones, about 87% of them singletons. Seattle patients were enrolled during active infection and followed longitudinally. This clonotype was sampled from a woman under 40 with COVID-19, enrolled during active disease. Sequencing used peripheral blood.

In nucleotides, the CDR3 is TGTGCCGCAGAGAACACTGAAGCTTTCTTT. The encoded protein is CAAENTEAFF. The chain is built from TRBV7-9 and TRBJ1-1; the D is unclear. The V gene's germline CDR1 is SEHNR and CDR2 FQNEAQ (reference sequence). The V end was cut by 11 bases, the J end by 1 base, with 5 bases between. The CDR3 consists of 10 residues.